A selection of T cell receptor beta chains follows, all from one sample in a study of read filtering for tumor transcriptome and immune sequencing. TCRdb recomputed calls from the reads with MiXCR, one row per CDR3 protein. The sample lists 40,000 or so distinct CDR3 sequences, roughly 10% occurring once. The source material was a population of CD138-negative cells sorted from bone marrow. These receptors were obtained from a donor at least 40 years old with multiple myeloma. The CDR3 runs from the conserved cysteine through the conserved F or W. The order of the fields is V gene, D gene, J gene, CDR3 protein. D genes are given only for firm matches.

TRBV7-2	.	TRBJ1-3	CASSSLGNTIYF
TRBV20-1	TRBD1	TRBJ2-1	CSASGTGGKGEQFF
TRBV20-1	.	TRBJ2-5	CSARDPGGETQYF
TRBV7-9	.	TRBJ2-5	CASSSYNLGPYF
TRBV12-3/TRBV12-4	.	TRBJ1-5	CASSVTNSNQPQHF
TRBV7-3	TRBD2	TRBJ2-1	CASSLMGTSGPNEQFF
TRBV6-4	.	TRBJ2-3	CASSDGRRDTDTQYF
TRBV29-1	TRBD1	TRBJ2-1	CSVGGQGAYNEQFF
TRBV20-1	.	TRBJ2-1	CSARGRYRDLTSYNEQFF
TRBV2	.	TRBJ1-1	CASSEQEDTEAFF
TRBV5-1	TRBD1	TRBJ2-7	CASGAGTVVTYEQYF
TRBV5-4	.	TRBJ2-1	CASSFGKRASGSDEQFF
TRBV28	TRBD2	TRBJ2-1	CASFPGTSTHEQFF
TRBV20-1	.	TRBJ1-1	CSVQLNTEAFF
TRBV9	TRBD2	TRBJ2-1	CASSDSGGRNEQFF
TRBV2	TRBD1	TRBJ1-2	CASSETGAGGYTF
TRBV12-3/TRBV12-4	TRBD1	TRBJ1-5	CASSSGQGTAQHF
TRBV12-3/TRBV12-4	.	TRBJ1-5	CASSFPSGVGQPQHF
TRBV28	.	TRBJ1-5	CASGRDSNQPQHF
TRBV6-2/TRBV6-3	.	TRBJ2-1	CASSYGGGGPYNEQFF
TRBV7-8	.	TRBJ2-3	CASSPHNRAGTDTQYF
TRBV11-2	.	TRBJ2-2	CASSLFGGGATGELFF
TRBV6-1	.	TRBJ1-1	CASSVRMNTEAFF
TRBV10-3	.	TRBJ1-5	CAISGGGNQPQHF
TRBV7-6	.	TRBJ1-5	CASSLYPDQPQHF
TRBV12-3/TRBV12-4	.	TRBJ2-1	CASSSHRPFYEQFF
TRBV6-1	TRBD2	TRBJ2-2	CASSPAGGPDGELFF
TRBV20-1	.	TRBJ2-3	CSALHARDTQYF
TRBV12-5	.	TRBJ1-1	CASGLNLRASAFF
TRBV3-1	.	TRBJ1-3	CASELRGENTIYF
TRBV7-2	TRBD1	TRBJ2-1	CACSQSPGQGLGDKQFF
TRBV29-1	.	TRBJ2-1	CSVADSRSYNEQFF
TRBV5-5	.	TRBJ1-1	CASSFGAPGSGTEAFF
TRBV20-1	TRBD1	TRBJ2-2	CSAPDRSNTGELFF
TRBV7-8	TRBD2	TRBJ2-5	CASSPGGGRETQYF
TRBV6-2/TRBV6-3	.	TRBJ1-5	CASSAFENQPQHF
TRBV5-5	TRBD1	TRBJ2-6	CASSRTGLLSGANVLTF
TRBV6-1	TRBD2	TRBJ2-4	CASSEEIWASGAENIQYF
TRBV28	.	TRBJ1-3	CASSSSRGGAIAGNTIYF
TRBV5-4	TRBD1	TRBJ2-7	CASSTPGQGVNEQYF
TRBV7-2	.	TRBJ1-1	CASSKRTSGVTEAFF
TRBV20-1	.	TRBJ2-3	CSALPGEGGSTDTQYF
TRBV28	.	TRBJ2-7	CASSWGSSYEQYF
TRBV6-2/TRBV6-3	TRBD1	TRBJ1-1	CASRPGGVNTEAFF
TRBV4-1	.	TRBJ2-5	CASSQGDLTSTQYF
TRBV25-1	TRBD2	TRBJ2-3	CASSVGGAYTQYF
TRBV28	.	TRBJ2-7	CASSLPSYEQYF
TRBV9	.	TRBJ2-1	CASSVDIHNEQFF
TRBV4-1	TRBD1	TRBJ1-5	CASSQEWDRGHNQPQHF
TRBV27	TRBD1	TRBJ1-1	CASSSQGAVNTEAFF
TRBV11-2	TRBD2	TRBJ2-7	CASSLVFGGTEQYF
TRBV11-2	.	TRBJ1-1	CASSLDLGSEAFF
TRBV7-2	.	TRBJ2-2	CASSLDGPQNTGELFF
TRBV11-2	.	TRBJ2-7	CASSLDRTGEQYF